The 13 T cell receptor beta chains reported below all come from one sample, sequenced in a study of blood T cell repertoires in COVID-19. Sequencing used immunoSEQ multiplex PCR; TCRdb keeps in-frame clones, though not all of them. Of about 98,000 clones listed, approximately 92% are singletons. The sequenced material came from peripheral blood. The source of these receptors is a woman aged 45 to 65 with COVID-19, enrolled during active disease.

This clone was recorded once. V and J are TRBV21-1 and TRBJ1-1; TRBD1, the table's D call, lacks a check against the DNA. TRBV21-1 is marked as a pseudogene. CDR3 length: 20 residues. CDR3 sequence reads: CASSKVTPPEAGGMRTEAFF. The CDR3 DNA follows: TGTGCCAGCAGCAAAGTAACCCCCCCAGAGGCAGGGGGAATGAGGACTGAAGCTTTCTTT.

The CDR3, as DNA: TGTGCCAGCAGCCCTAGCAAGGTAATCTATGGCTACACCTTC. As protein: CASSPSKVIYGYTF. The chain has TRBV9 and TRBJ1-2; D uncertain. With 4 bases removed from V and 4 bases from J, the gap between germline ends came to 14 bases. Germline CDR1 and CDR2: SGDLS and YYNGEE. This CDR3 comprises 14 residues.

The chain joins TRBV7-8 to TRBJ2-7; 7 nucleotides agree with TRBD1. V was pared by 3 bases and J by 1 base, with 3 bases of the junction left unmatched. The germline gives CDR1 SGHVS, CDR2 FQNEAQ. This CDR3 spans 14 amino acids. CDR3 protein: CASSFATGSYEQYF. The CDR3 DNA is TGTGCCAGCAGCTTTGCGACAGGGTCCTACGAGCAGTACTTC. The entire variable domain, with the rest obtained from reference TRBV7-8 and TRBJ2-7, is as follows: GAGVSQSPRYKVAKRGQDVALRCDPISGHVSLFWYQQALGQGPEFLTYFQNEAQLDKSGLPSDRFFAERPEGSVSTLKIQRTQQEDSAVYLCASSFATGSYEQYFGPGTRLTVT.

Concerning this clone itself: Other DNA sequences in the same sample also yield this CDR3. The rearrangement joins TRBV6-5 to TRBJ1-1; D is perhaps TRBD1 (5 bases). V was trimmed by 5 bases and J by 1 base, leaving 8 bases between them. The germline V gene has CDR1 MNHEY and CDR2 SVGAGI. This CDR3 is 13 amino acids long. CDR3 sequence reads: CASSTGGNTEAFF. As DNA, the CDR3 is TGTGCCAGCAGTACGGGGGGGAACACTGAAGCTTTCTTT.

V and J are TRBV11-3 and TRBJ2-2, with D hard to call. The germline V gene encodes CDR1 SGHNT and CDR2 YENEEA. V lost 4 bases and J lost 4, with 13 bases in between. The CDR3 extends over 15 amino acids. CDR3 nucleotide sequence: TGTGCCAGCAGCTATTATTTTCAGGCCACCGGGGAGCTGTTTTTT. Translated, it gives CASSYYFQATGELFF.

This chain joins TRBV5-1 and TRBJ2-2; 14 positions match TRBD2. The V gene's germline CDR1 is SGHRS and CDR2 YFSETQ. V gave up 7 bases and J gave up 4 bases; unmatched junction bases: 9. This CDR3 has 17 residues. The CDR3 is CASGHRLAGGRTGELFF. In nucleotides, the CDR3 is TGCGCCAGCGGACACCGACTAGCGGGGGGGCGCACCGGGGAGCTGTTTTTT.

V is TRBV14 and J is TRBJ2-5, with 7 positions matching TRBD2. The trim removed 3 bases at V and 5 bases at J, leaving 12 bases unmatched. Germline loops: CDR1 SGHDN, CDR2 FVKESK. The CDR3 covers 16 residues. CDR3 protein: CASSHLREDLWETQYF. Here the CDR3 DNA reads TGTGCCAGCAGCCACCTACGGGAGGACCTGTGGGAGACCCAGTACTTC.

The rearrangement joins TRBV30 to TRBJ1-1; D is perhaps TRBD1 (5 bases). Trimming stripped 3 bases from V and 4 bases from J, with 9 bases between. The germline gives CDR1 GTSNPN, CDR2 SVGIG (reference sequence). The CDR3 runs to 12 residues. The CDR3 spells CAWSRDLTEAFF. For the CDR3, the DNA is TGTGCCTGGAGCAGGGATCTCACTGAAGCTTTCTTT.

The V gene is TRBV19, the J gene TRBJ1-5; D is ambiguous. This CDR3 comprises 17 residues. V was shortened by 9 bases and J by 2 bases, with 23 bases between the two germline ends. Looked up from germline, CDR1 is LNHDA and CDR2 is SQIVND (reference sequence). The DNA of the CDR3 is TGTGCCAGCCTGAGTAGTCACGTAGCGGTCGGCAATCAGCCCCAGCATTTT. As protein: CASLSSHVAVGNQPQHF. Full variable domain (missing parts from reference TRBV19 and TRBJ1-5): DGGITQSPKYLFRKEGQNVTLSCEQNLNHDAMYWYRQDPGQGLRLIYYSQIVNDFQKGDIAEGYSVSREKKESFPLTVTSAQKNPTAFYLCASLSSHVAVGNQPQHFGDGTRLSIL.

The chain joins TRBV4-1 to TRBJ1-5, with D possibly being TRBD1 (6 bases). From germline, CDR1 is MGHRA and CDR2 YSYEKL. V gave up 2 bases and J gave up 4 bases, with 15 bases separating them. There are 16 residues in the CDR3. CDR3 loop: CASSQLTGSGNQPQHF. DNA of the CDR3: TGCGCCAGCAGCCAACTTACAGGGTCTGGTAATCAGCCCCAGCATTTT.

This chain uses TRBV28 with TRBJ2-4, with a weak D call TRBD1 (6 bases). V was shortened by 1 base and J by 7 bases, with 11 bases between the two germline ends. Germline CDR1 reads MDHEN; CDR2 reads SYDVKM. The CDR3 is 14 residues long. In nucleotides, the CDR3 is TGTGCCAGCAGTTTATTCAGGGGCGGGAACATTCAGTACTTC. Protein product: CASSLFRGGNIQYF.

The J gene is TRBJ1-4, the V gene TRBV30, with 7 bases lining up with TRBD1. CDR3 length: 13 residues. The trim removed 8 bases at V and 3 bases at J, leaving 6 bases unmatched. Looked up from germline, CDR1 is GTSNPN and CDR2 is SVGIG (reference sequence). The CDR3 nucleotides read TGTGCCCTCGAGGGGGCTGCTAATGAAAAACTGTTTTTT. Its protein product is CALEGAANEKLFF.

The rearrangement joins TRBV10-3 to TRBJ1-2, with D uncertain. This CDR3 is built from 14 residues. Trimming took 5 bases from V and 4 from J, leaving 14 bases between them. The germline V gene encodes CDR1 ENHRY and CDR2 SYGVKD. CDR3: CAISYMGASYGYTF. The CDR3 DNA follows: TGTGCCATCAGTTATATGGGAGCTTCCTATGGCTACACCTTC.